This T cell receptor (beta chain) was captured by sequencing in a study of blood T cell repertoires in COVID-19. Looking at the study overall: The origin of the acute and convalescent COVID-19 samples was the United States, Italy and Spain.

This CDR3 has 14 amino acids. V lost 4 bases, J lost 5 bases, and 4 bases stayed unmatched. CDR1 and CDR2 (germline): SSHAT, FNYEAQ (reference sequence). Authors' methods: Counts of nucleated cells, estimated from reference gene primer amplification, were obtained. Profiled with immunoSEQ multiplex PCR; TCRdb holds only in-frame clones, not every one. The DNA was the basis for D and trimming; V, J and clone size are from that table. The table lists 190,000 or so clones, roughly 94% of them singletons. Enrollment of patients from Seattle took place during active infection, with longitudinal follow-up. The rearrangement joins TRBV7-7 to TRBJ2-5; TRBD2 matches at 10 bases. What was sequenced was peripheral blood. The sequence derives from a man between 25 and 39 years old with COVID-19, enrolled during active disease. Written as DNA, the CDR3 is TGTGCCAGCAGCTCTAGCGGGGGCGTCGAGACCCAGTACTTC. It codes for CASSSSGGVETQYF.